This T cell receptor beta chain was recovered during a study of blood T cell repertoires in COVID-19. Across the study: Both acute and convalescent COVID-19 samples were obtained from the United States, Italy and Spain.

Only in-frame clones appear in the TCRdb table, and some are missing; sequencing was by immunoSEQ multiplex PCR. The sample contains about 160,000 clones, 85% of which appear only once. There are a few counts of this clone. Trimming removed 2 bases from V and 2 bases from J; junction bases left unmatched: 2. The CDR3 has 15 amino acids. Germline V gene sequence: CDR1 WNHNN, CDR2 SYGVQD (reference sequence). The sequenced material came from peripheral blood. This clonotype was sampled from a human donor with acute or convalescent COVID-19. The donor label of this sample is uncertain. The rearrangement joins TRBV10-1 to TRBJ2-5; 10 positions agree with TRBD2. This CDR3 is CASSEASGGQETQYF. For the CDR3, the DNA is TGCGCCAGCAGTGAGGCTAGCGGGGGACAAGAGACCCAGTACTTC.